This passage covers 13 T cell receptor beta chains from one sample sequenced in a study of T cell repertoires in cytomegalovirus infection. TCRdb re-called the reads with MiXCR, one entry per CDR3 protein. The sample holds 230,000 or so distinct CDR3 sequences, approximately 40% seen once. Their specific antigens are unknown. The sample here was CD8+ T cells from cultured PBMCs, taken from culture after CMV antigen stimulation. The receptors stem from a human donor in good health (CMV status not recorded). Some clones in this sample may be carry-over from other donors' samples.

CDR3 nucleotide sequence: TGTGCCAGCAGACAGGACAGAGACTATGGCTACACCTTC. This gives the protein CASRQDRDYGYTF. The V gene is TRBV12-3 or TRBV12-4, the J gene TRBJ1-2; D perhaps matches TRBD1 (6 bases). The V end lost 6 bases, the J end lost 3 bases, and 11 bases lay between the germline ends. CDR3 length: 13 amino acids.

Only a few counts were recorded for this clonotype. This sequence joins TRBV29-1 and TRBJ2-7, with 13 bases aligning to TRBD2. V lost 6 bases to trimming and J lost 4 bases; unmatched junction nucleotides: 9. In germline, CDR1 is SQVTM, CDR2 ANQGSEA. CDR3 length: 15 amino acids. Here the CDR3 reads CSVYSGTSGKYEQYF. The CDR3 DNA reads TGCAGCGTATATTCCGGGACTAGCGGGAAATACGAGCAGTACTTC.

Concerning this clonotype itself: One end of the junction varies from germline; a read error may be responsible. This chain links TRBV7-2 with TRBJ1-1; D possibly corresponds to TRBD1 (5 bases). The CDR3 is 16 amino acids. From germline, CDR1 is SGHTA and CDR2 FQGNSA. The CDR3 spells CASSLDSRGSKTESFF. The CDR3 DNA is TGTGCAAGCAGCTTAGATTCTAGGGGCTCGAAAACTGAATCTTTCTTT.

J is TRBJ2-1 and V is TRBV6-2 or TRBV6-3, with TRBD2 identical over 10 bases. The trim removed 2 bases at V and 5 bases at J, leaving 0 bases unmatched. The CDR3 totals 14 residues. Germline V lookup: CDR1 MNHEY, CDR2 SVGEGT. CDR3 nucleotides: TGTGCCAGCAGTTACGGACTAGCGGACAATGAGCAGTTCTTC. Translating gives CASSYGLADNEQFF.

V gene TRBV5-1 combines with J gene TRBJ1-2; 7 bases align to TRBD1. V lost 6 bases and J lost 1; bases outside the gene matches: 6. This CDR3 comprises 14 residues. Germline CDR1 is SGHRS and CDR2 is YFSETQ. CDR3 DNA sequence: TGCGCCAGCAAGGGGGGACAGAATAACTATGGCTACACCTTC. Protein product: CASKGGQNNYGYTF.

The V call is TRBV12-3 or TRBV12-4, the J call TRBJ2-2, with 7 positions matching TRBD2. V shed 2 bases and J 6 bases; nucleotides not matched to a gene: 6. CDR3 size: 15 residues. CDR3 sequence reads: CASSLSGRRAGELFF. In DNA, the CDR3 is TGTGCCAGCAGTTTATCCGGGAGGAGGGCCGGGGAGCTGTTTTTT.

The CDR3 region is CASSHEDSDTEAFF. The DNA for the CDR3 is TGTGCCAGCAGCCATGAGGACAGCGACACTGAAGCTTTCTTT. The chain is built from TRBV7-2 and TRBJ1-1, with D tentatively TRBD1 (6 bases). V was shortened by 5 bases and J by 3 bases, with 13 bases between the two germline ends. Germline values: CDR1 SGHTA, CDR2 FQGNSA. The CDR3 length is 14 residues.

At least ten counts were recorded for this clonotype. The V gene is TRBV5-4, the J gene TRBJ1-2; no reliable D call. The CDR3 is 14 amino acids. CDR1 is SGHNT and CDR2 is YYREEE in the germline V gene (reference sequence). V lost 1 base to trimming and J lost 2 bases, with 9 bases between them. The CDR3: CASSLWRVNYGYTF. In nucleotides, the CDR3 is TGTGCCAGCAGCTTGTGGAGGGTAAACTATGGCTACACCTTC.

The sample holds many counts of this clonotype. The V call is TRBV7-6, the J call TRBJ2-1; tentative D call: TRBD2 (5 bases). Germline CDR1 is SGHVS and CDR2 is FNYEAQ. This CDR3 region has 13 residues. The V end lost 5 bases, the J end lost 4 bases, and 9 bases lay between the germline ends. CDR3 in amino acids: CASSATNYNEQFF. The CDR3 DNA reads TGTGCCAGCAGCGCGACTAATTACAATGAGCAGTTCTTC.

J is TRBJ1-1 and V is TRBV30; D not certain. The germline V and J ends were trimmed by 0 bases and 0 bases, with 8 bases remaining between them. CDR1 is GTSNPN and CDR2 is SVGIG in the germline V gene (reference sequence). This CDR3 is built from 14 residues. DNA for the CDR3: TGTGCCTGGAGTGTCGACAACCTGAACACTGAAGCTTTCTTT. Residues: CAWSVDNLNTEAFF.

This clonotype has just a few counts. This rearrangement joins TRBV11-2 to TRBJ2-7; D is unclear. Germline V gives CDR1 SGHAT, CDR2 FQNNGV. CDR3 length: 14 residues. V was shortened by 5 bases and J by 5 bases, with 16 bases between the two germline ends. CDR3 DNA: TGTGCCAGCAGCCTAACGACACGCCAGCACGAGCAGTACTTC. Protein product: CASSLTTRQHEQYF.

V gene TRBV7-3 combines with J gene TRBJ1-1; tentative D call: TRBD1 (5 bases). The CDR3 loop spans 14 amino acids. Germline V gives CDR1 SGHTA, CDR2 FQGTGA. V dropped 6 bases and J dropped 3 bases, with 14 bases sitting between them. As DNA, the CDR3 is TGTGCCAGCAGTGAGGGCAGGGCTTACACTGAAGCTTTCTTT. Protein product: CASSEGRAYTEAFF.

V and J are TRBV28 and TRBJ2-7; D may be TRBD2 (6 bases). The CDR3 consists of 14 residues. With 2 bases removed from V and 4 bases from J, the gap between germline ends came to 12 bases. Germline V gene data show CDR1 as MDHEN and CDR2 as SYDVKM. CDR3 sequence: CASSLPGEWYEQYF. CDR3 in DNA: TGTGCCAGCAGTTTACCGGGAGAGTGGTACGAGCAGTACTTC.